The 26 T cell receptor beta chains presented below share a single source sample, sequenced in a study of vaccination and CD4 T cells after COVID-19. Treatment given: roughly nine-day PBMC culture with coronavirus spike peptide pools or control peptides (ViraFEST assay). Gathering of the CD4+ T cells, from the unexposed donor, took place before the COVID-19 pandemic (2011-2018). Sequenced with the Oncomine TCR Beta short-read assay was DNA taken from cultured CD4+ T cells. The genomic DNA was obtained from cultured CD4+ T cells by extraction with the QIAamp micro DNA kit. TCRdb used MiXCR to reprocess the PCR reads, holding one entry per CDR3 protein. The sample includes approximately 9,300 distinct CDR3 sequences, about 34% of them seen just once. No antigen has been assigned to these receptors. Sequencing was performed on CD4+ T cells from blood, cultured in vitro. Receptors were obtained from a human donor in good health.

This chain joins TRBV20-1 and TRBJ2-7; D is unresolved. From germline, CDR1 is DFQATT and CDR2 SNEGSKA (reference sequence). The germline V and J ends were trimmed by 1 base and 3 bases, with 13 bases remaining between them. The CDR3 extends over 14 amino acids. The CDR3 loop is CSARVDAVGYEQYF. The CDR3 bases are TGCAGTGCTAGAGTAGACGCTGTCGGCTACGAGCAGTACTTC.

J is TRBJ2-7 and V is TRBV20-1; 8 nucleotides align to TRBD1. J was trimmed by 2 bases and V by 5 bases; bases with no gene match: 11. Germline loops: CDR1 DFQATT, CDR2 SNEGSKA (reference sequence). The CDR3 runs to 15 residues. Here the CDR3 DNA reads TGCAGTGCTGACCAGGGGGCTAGAGCCCCCTACGAGCAGTACTTC. Translated, it gives CSADQGARAPYEQYF.

This clonotype was detected a few times. The rearrangement links TRBV20-1 to TRBJ1-5; D ambiguous. Germline V gene data show CDR1 as DFQATT and CDR2 as SNEGSKA (reference sequence). The CDR3 totals 14 residues. The V and J ends lost 2 bases and 4 bases respectively, with 12 bases between them. CDR3 nucleotides: TGCAGTGCTAGATTGGCGGCTTTTAATCAGCCCCAGCATTTT. As protein: CSARLAAFNQPQHF.

This clonotype was seen a handful of times. The rearrangement uses TRBV27 and TRBJ1-1; unclear D gene. The ends were cut back, 2 bases at V and 5 bases at J, with 9 bases in the middle. The germline V gene has CDR1 MNHEY and CDR2 SMNVEV (reference sequence). The CDR3 length is 13 residues. The CDR3 protein is CASSLISETEAFF. CDR3 nucleotides: TGTGCCAGCAGTTTAATTTCGGAAACTGAAGCTTTCTTT.

This clonotype has more than one count but fewer than ten. V usage is TRBV7-6 and J usage is TRBJ1-2; no definite D call. The germline CDR1 and CDR2 sequences are SGHVS and FNYEAQ. V dropped 0 bases and J dropped 4 bases, with 6 bases sitting between them. The CDR3 loop spans 13 amino acids. The CDR3 loop is CASSLAEGYGYTF. The CDR3 nucleotides are TGTGCCAGCAGCTTAGCGGAAGGCTATGGCTACACCTTC.

The sample holds a few counts of this clonotype. CDR3 DNA sequence: TGTGCCAGCAGGTCAACAGGGCTCAACACTGAAGCTTTCTTT. It translates to CASRSTGLNTEAFF. V is TRBV6-2 or TRBV6-3 and J is TRBJ1-1, with TRBD1 as a possible D gene (6 bases). CDR1 and CDR2 from the germline V gene are MNHEY and SVGEGT. CDR3 length equals 14 residues. V shed 6 bases and J shed 2 bases, with 13 bases lying between them.

Only a few counts were recorded for this clonotype. The genes are TRBV5-4 and TRBJ1-6; no reliable D call. V lost 1 base to trimming and J lost 9 bases, with 14 bases between them. The CDR3 has 15 residues. Per germline, CDR1 SGHNT and CDR2 YYREEE (reference sequence). CDR3 bases: TGTGCCAGCAGCTTGCAGGACCGGGTGAGTTCACCCCTCCACTTT. It encodes CASSLQDRVSSPLHF.

This clonotype was seen a handful of times. The rearrangement joins TRBV5-6 to TRBJ1-2; 9 bases fit TRBD1. Germline V lookup: CDR1 SGHDT, CDR2 YYEEEE. This CDR3 has 14 residues. V was clipped by 0 bases and J by 8 bases; unmatched bases: 5. The CDR3 region has the DNA TGTGCCAGCAGCTTGGCCGGGACAGGGCGAGGCTACACCTTC. It codes for CASSLAGTGRGYTF.

The sample holds a few counts of this clonotype. The rearrangement joins TRBV20-1 to TRBJ2-1; D possibly matches TRBD1 or TRBD2 (5 bases each). V lost 8 bases to trimming and J lost 0 bases, with 14 bases between them. Germline V CDR1 and CDR2: DFQATT, SNEGSKA (reference sequence). This CDR3 region has 14 residues. The CDR3 sequence: CSLAGTHSYNEQFF. CDR3 sequence (DNA): TGCAGTCTCGCCGGGACCCACTCCTACAATGAGCAGTTCTTC.

This clonotype was detected a few times. This sequence joins TRBV6-1 and TRBJ1-1, with D possibly being TRBD1 (6 bases). Germline loops: CDR1 MNHNS, CDR2 SASEGT. The CDR3 loop spans 12 amino acids. With 5 bases removed from V and 11 bases from J, the gap between germline ends came to 15 bases. The CDR3 nucleotides read TGTGCCAGCAGTAAAACACAGGGCTTGGCTTTCTTT. Its protein product is CASSKTQGLAFF.

The chain uses TRBV20-1 and TRBJ1-1; D not resolved. The CDR3 loop spans 13 amino acids. V was pared by 2 bases and J by 2 bases, with 9 bases between. Germline V gene sequence: CDR1 DFQATT, CDR2 SNEGSKA (reference sequence). The CDR3 nucleotides are TGCAGTGCTAGATCAACACCTAACACTGAAGCTTTCTTT. It is translated as CSARSTPNTEAFF.

This clonotype has just a few counts. The chain uses TRBV6-1 and TRBJ2-2; D unclear. V dropped 3 bases and J dropped 4 bases, with 6 bases sitting between them. Germline V lookup: CDR1 MNHNS, CDR2 SASEGT. The CDR3 has 13 residues. CDR3 nucleotide sequence: TGTGCCAGCAGTGATGGGGTCACCGGGGAGCTGTTTTTT. Amino acid sequence: CASSDGVTGELFF.

This clonotype turned up a few times. The chain carries TRBV7-3 and TRBJ2-5; 9 nucleotides align to TRBD1. Germline CDR1 SGHTA, CDR2 FQGTGA. The V segment lost 0 bases and the J segment 4 bases; nucleotides outside the gene matches: 9. The CDR3 runs to 17 residues. Here the CDR3 DNA reads TGTGCCAGCAGCTTAACGGCGGGACAGGGCCAAGGAGAGACCCAGTACTTC. Translation gives CASSLTAGQGQGETQYF.

V usage is TRBV7-2 and J usage is TRBJ1-1, with D possibly matching TRBD1 (5 bases). Germline V gives CDR1 SGHTA, CDR2 FQGNSA. Trimming pared 3 bases from V and 1 base from J, leaving 15 bases between. The CDR3 spans 16 residues. For the CDR3, the DNA is TGTGCCAGCAGCTTTGCCGCCGGGGCCGCGAACACTGAAGCTTTCTTT. Its protein is CASSFAAGAANTEAFF.

This clonotype was observed a few times. This rearrangement joins TRBV11-2 to TRBJ2-7; D is possibly TRBD1 (5 bases). Germline lookup yields CDR1 SGHAT and CDR2 FQNNGV. The CDR3 runs to 14 residues. Trimming took 1 base from V and 3 from J, leaving 10 bases between them. This CDR3 is CASSLGQYDYEQYF. The DNA of the CDR3 is TGTGCCAGCAGCTTAGGACAGTACGACTACGAGCAGTACTTC.

The rearrangement uses TRBV10-3 and TRBJ2-7, with TRBD1 matching 9 bases. V lost 2 bases to trimming and J lost 7 bases; unmatched junction nucleotides: 9. Per germline, CDR1 ENHRY and CDR2 SYGVKD. The CDR3 length is 15 residues. The CDR3 region is CAISERDRAPWEQYF. DNA for the CDR3: TGTGCCATCAGTGAGAGGGACAGGGCGCCTTGGGAGCAGTACTTC.

J is TRBJ2-1 and V is TRBV28; 9 nucleotides line up with TRBD1. Trimming took 6 bases from V and 2 from J; bases not matched to a gene: 2. Per the germline V gene, CDR1 is MDHEN and CDR2 is SYDVKM. The CDR3 sequence is 14 residues long. The CDR3 protein is CASRNRGPYNEQFF. The CDR3 nucleotides read TGTGCCAGCAGGAACAGGGGGCCCTACAATGAGCAGTTCTTC.

This rearrangement joins TRBV24-1 to TRBJ2-1; D gene uncertain. V gave up 1 base and J gave up 0 bases, with 6 bases separating them. The CDR3 length is 15 residues. Germline CDR1 KGHDR, CDR2 SFDVKD. Here the CDR3 reads CATSDLAGSYNEQFF. The DNA of the CDR3 is TGTGCCACCAGTGATTTAGCCGGCTCCTACAATGAGCAGTTCTTC.

The chain is built from TRBV12-3 or TRBV12-4 and TRBJ1-2, with a weak D call TRBD1 (6 bases). This CDR3 has 14 residues. V lost 1 base and J lost 6, with 12 bases in between. In DNA form, the CDR3 reads TGTGCCAGCAGTTTAGGGGGGGGCGTTGATGGCTACACCTTC. The encoded protein is CASSLGGGVDGYTF.

The chain carries TRBV10-3 and TRBJ2-2; 12 positions agree with TRBD1. CDR3 size: 17 residues. Per germline, CDR1 ENHRY and CDR2 SYGVKD. The J segment lost 4 bases and the V segment lost 6 bases, leaving 9 bases of the junction unmatched. The CDR3: CAISGTGGTRGTGELFF. DNA of the CDR3: TGTGCCATCAGCGGGACAGGGGGCACCCGGGGCACCGGGGAGCTGTTTTTT.

In this sample, this clonotype turned up a few times. The J gene is TRBJ1-1, the V gene TRBV9; D remains ambiguous. V lost 4 bases and J 3 bases, leaving 13 bases between the germline ends. Per the germline V gene, CDR1 is SGDLS and CDR2 is YYNGEE. This CDR3 is built from 14 residues. CDR3 sequence reads: CASSPGNTYTEAFF. CDR3 DNA sequence: TGTGCCAGCAGCCCTGGGAACACCTACACTGAAGCTTTCTTT.

For the CDR3, the DNA is TGTGCCAGCAGCTCCCCTGCCCGCGGAGGACCCTCCTACGAGCAGTACTTC. It specifies CASSSPARGGPSYEQYF. This chain links TRBV5-4 with TRBJ2-7; a weak D match, TRBD2 (5 bases). Trimming stripped 3 bases from V and 0 bases from J, with 19 bases between. Germline CDR1 is SGHNT and CDR2 is YYREEE (reference sequence). The CDR3 extends over 17 amino acids.

This rearrangement joins TRBV20-1 to TRBJ2-1; TRBD2 aligns across 9 bases. The CDR3 is made up of 15 amino acids. Trimming cost V 5 bases and J 4 bases; bases outside gene matches: 9. Germline values: CDR1 DFQATT, CDR2 SNEGSKA (reference sequence). The CDR3 coding sequence is TGCAGTGCTCTCCGCGATAGCGGGGGATACAATGAGCAGTTCTTC. It yields the protein CSALRDSGGYNEQFF.

The rearrangement joins TRBV19 to TRBJ1-1; possibly TRBD1 for D (6 bases). There are 17 residues in the CDR3. Trimming stripped 5 bases from V and 2 bases from J, with 21 bases between. Looked up from germline, CDR1 is LNHDA and CDR2 is SQIVND (reference sequence). CDR3 residues: CASSQQGRQRGNTEAFF. The CDR3 bases are TGTGCCAGTAGTCAGCAGGGGCGCCAACGGGGCAACACTGAAGCTTTCTTT.

V usage is TRBV14 and J usage is TRBJ2-6, with TRBD1 as a possible D gene (6 bases). The CDR3 runs 18 residues. V was cut by 3 bases and J by 0 bases, with 15 bases left in between. Germline CDR1 and CDR2: SGHDN and FVKESK. The CDR3 region is CASSHRTAPHSGANVLTF. The CDR3 DNA is TGTGCCAGCAGCCATCGGACAGCCCCACACTCTGGGGCCAACGTCCTGACTTTC.

This clonotype was counted only a few times. The chain recombines TRBV27 with TRBJ2-3, with no clear D. V lost 8 bases, J lost 5 bases, and 8 bases lay in between. The V gene's germline CDR1 is MNHEY and CDR2 SMNVEV (reference sequence). The CDR3 totals 11 residues. CDR3 in DNA: TGTGCCAGCTTTCAAAGAGATACGCAGTATTTT. Translated: CASFQRDTQYF.